This passage covers 5 T cell receptor beta chains from one sample sequenced in a study of blood T cell repertoires in COVID-19. TCRdb's table, derived via immunoSEQ multiplex PCR, lists solely in-frame clones and lacks some. The data contain approximately 97,000 clones, approximately 84% of them seen just once; the ten biggest clones take up 4% to 5.5%. Material: peripheral blood. The receptors come from a man in his 60s with acute or convalescent COVID-19.

The gene calls are TRBV18 and TRBJ1-1; D unclear. The CDR3 has 13 residues. The V gene's germline CDR1 is KGHSH and CDR2 LQKENI. Trimming removed 1 base from V and 3 bases from J, with 6 bases in between. The CDR3 loop reads CASSPQRDTEAFF. The CDR3 DNA sequence: TGTGCCAGCTCACCACAACGGGACACTGAAGCTTTCTTT.

The J gene is TRBJ1-1, the V gene TRBV5-3, with 7 bases aligning to TRBD1. TRBV5-3 is an open reading frame, and its role is uncertain. The V segment lost 4 bases and the J segment 9 bases; nucleotides outside the gene matches: 9. The CDR3 has 13 residues. DNA of the CDR3: TGTGCCAGAAGCATAGCCGACAGGGCCCAAGCTTTCTTT. Translating gives CARSIADRAQAFF.

The chain links TRBV6-1 to TRBJ2-3; 9 bases align to TRBD1. Germline CDR1 reads MNHNS; CDR2 reads SASEGT. This CDR3 is built from 14 residues. With 1 base clipped from V and 4 bases from J, the junction kept 0 bases outside the gene matches. The CDR3 spells CASSEGQGADTQYF. The CDR3 coding sequence is TGTGCCAGCAGTGAAGGACAGGGGGCAGATACGCAGTATTTT.

V and J are TRBV7-2 and TRBJ1-3; maybe TRBD1 (5 bases). Germline lookup yields CDR1 SGHTA and CDR2 FQGNSA. CDR3 length: 16 amino acids. Trimming shortened V by 5 bases and J by 3 bases, and 17 bases separated the two germline ends. The CDR3 coding sequence is TGTGCCAGCAGCCCTCTGGGAGGGGCGATTGGAAACACCATATATTTT. This sequence encodes CASSPLGGAIGNTIYF.

This sequence joins TRBV30 and TRBJ1-3; the D is unclear. CDR3 length equals 14 residues. Germline V gene sequence: CDR1 GTSNPN, CDR2 SVGIG (reference sequence). V lost 2 bases, J lost 0 bases, and 8 bases lay in between. The CDR3, as DNA: TGTGCCTGGAGTCTTACTAACTCTGGAAACACCATATATTTT. It codes for CAWSLTNSGNTIYF.